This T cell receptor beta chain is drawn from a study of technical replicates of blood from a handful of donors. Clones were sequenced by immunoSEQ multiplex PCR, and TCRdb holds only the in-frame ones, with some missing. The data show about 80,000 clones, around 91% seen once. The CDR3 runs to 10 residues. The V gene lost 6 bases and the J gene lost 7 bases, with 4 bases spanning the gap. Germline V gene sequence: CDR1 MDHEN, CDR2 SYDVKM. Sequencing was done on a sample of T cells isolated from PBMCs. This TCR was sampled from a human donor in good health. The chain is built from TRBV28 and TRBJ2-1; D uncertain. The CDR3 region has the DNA TGTGCCAGCAGACTGAATGAGCAGTTCTTC. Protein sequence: CASRLNEQFF.